The rows below give T cell receptor beta chains drawn from one sample of a study of graft-versus-host responses after intestinal transplantation. The protocol was immunoSEQ multiplex PCR, while the TCRdb copy is restricted to in-frame clones and leaves out a portion. The sample has about 110,000 clones, 93% seen once. These receptors have no known antigen. Sequenced material: unstimulated CD8+ T cells sorted from spleen or lymph node cells, taken before intestinal transplant. The receptors originated from a human donor who received an intestinal transplant. Each CDR3 is given without its conserved first and last residue.

V gene,CDR3 protein
TRBV4-2,ASSQTTGEEQY
TRBV4-1,ASSQVLGLAENNRYNEQF
TRBV30,AWSVRSYNQPQH
TRBV5-1,ASSLGGIANEKLF
TRBV6-6,ASRLRVTGEGEQF
TRBV7-9,ASSLVSYSGANVLT
TRBV7-2,ASSLDGHPYEQY
TRBV7-8,ASSLGGISWAEKLF
TRBV5-1,ASSLGRLASYNEQF
TRBV11-2,ASGGLAGQETQY
TRBV9,ASGETDVYNEQF
TRBV6-5,ASSYTQGTFPYEQY
TRBV9,ASSTSGSYGANVLT
TRBV9,ASSEDWSSYNEQF
TRBV7-9,ASSPRQGPYTGELF
TRBV12-5,ASAPLGSGILETQY
TRBV27,ASGPGQPNEKLF
TRBV2,ASNPWTVGADTQY
TRBV9,ASSVIAGGPETQY
TRBV7-9,ASRPTSGRKDTQY
TRBV7-9,ASSLVGYDTQY
TRBV6-5,ASSRGVGQPQH
TRBV9,ASSVGQGTDTQY
TRBV15,ATSRNRGRYEQY
TRBV4-1,ASSQGSGLAGPLSSYEQY
TRBV6-5,ASSVGLAGLDTQY
TRBV4-2,ASSQDRGAAGELF
TRBV5-1,ASSSASYEQY
TRBV10-1,ASSDRWSQGKDQPQH
TRBV7-9,ASIFSGGVDEQF
TRBV13,ASSSQLLAGGPLVPNEQF
TRBV28,ASSLGNTEAF
TRBV27,ASYSGRASDTQY
TRBV19,ASTFSGRNNEQF
TRBV5-1,ASSWGTGGNQPQH
TRBV6-5,ASSYGTYGYT
TRBV27,ASSPGTSGINEQF
TRBV5-1,ASARIYGGEQY
TRBV11-2,ASSSGSNQPQH
TRBV27,ASSLGLGLANDEQF
TRBV19,ASSISFGGGSYEQY
TRBV5-1,ASSLGTGRGGEQY
TRBV2,ASNRGSSGPRYEQY
TRBV19,ASSIRVSYNEQF
TRBV28,ASRDNYEQY
TRBV6-6,ASSYRSQPLGEQF
TRBV9,ASSLGTSGSLEQY
TRBV19,ASSPGLASQTQY
TRBV10-1,ASSERVASDTQY
TRBV27,ASSTSGSYNEQF
TRBV5-1,ASRGGSRQETQY
TRBV6-1,ASSEGLGVNTEAF
TRBV2,ASIRDTYTDTQY
TRBV29-1,SVERGANTEAF
TRBV19,ASSIEGGIAYNEQF